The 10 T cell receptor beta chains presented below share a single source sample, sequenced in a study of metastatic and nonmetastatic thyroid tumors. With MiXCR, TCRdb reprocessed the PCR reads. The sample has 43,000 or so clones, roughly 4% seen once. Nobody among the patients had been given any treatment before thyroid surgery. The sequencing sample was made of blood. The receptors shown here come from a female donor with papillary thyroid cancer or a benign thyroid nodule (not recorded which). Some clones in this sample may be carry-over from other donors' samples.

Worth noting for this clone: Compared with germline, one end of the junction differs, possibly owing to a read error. CDR3 sequence: CAGSGSYNEQFF. The CDR3 coding sequence is TGTGCCGGTAGTGGGTCCTACAATGAGCAGTTCTTC. The V call is TRBV19, the J call TRBJ2-1; D remains unclear. Germline values: CDR1 LNHDA, CDR2 SQIVND (reference sequence). CDR3 length: 12 amino acids.

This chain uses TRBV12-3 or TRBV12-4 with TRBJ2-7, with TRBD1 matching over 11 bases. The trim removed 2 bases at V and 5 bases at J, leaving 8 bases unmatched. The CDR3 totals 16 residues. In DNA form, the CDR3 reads TGTGCCAGCAGTTTATCTCCGGGACAGGGGGGGAACGAGCAGTACTTC. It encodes CASSLSPGQGGNEQYF.

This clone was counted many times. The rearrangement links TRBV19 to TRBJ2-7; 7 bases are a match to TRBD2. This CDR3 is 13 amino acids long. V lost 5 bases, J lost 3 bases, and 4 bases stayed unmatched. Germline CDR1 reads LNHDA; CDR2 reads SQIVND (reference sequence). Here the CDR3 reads CASSAGEYYEQYF. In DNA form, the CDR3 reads TGTGCCAGTAGTGCGGGAGAATACTACGAGCAGTACTTC.

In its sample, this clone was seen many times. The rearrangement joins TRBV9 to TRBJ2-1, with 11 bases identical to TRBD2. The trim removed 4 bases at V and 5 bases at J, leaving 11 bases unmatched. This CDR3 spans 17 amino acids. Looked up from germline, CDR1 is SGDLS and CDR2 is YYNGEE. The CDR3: CASSRLSGRAFDNEQFF. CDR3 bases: TGTGCCAGCAGCCGGCTTAGCGGGAGGGCGTTCGACAATGAGCAGTTCTTC. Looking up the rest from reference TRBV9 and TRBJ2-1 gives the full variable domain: DSGVTQTPKHLITATGQRVTLRCSPRSGDLSVYWYQQSLDQGLQFLIQYYNGEERAKGNILERFSAQQFPDLHSELNLSSLELGDSALYFCASSRLSGRAFDNEQFFGPGTRLTVL.

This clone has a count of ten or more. The CDR3 loop is CASSPRQGYTGELFF. In DNA form, the CDR3 reads TGTGCCAGTAGTCCTCGACAGGGGTACACCGGGGAGCTGTTTTTT. This chain connects TRBV19 to TRBJ2-2; 8 bases agree with TRBD1. The germline CDR1 and CDR2 sequences are LNHDA and SQIVND (reference sequence). J gave up 3 bases and V 5 bases, and 5 bases lay outside the gene matches. This CDR3 has 15 residues.

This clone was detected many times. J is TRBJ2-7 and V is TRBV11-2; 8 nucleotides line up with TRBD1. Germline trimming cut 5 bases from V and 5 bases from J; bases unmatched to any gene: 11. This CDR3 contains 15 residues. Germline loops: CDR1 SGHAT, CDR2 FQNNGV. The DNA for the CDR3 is TGTGCCAGCAGCCTCATGTCAGGGGGCAGAAACGAGCAGTACTTC. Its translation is CASSLMSGGRNEQYF.

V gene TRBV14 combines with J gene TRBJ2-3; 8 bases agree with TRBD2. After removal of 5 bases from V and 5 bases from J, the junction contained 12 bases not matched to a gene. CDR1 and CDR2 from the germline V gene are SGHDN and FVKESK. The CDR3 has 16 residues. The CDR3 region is CASSVGSAGAGDTQYF. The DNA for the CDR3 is TGTGCCAGCAGCGTAGGTTCAGCGGGAGCTGGAGATACGCAGTATTTT. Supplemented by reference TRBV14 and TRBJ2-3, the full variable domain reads EAGVTQFPSHSVIEKGQTVTLRCDPISGHDNLYWYRRVMGKEIKFLLHFVKESKQDESGMPNNRFLAERTGGTYSTLKVQPAELEDSGVYFCASSVGSAGAGDTQYFGPGTRLTVL.

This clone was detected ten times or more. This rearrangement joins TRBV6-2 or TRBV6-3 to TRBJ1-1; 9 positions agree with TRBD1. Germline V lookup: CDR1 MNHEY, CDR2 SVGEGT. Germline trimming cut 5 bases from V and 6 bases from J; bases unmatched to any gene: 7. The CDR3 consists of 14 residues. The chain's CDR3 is CASSDMDRGPEAFF. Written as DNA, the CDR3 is TGTGCCAGCAGTGATATGGACAGGGGCCCTGAAGCTTTCTTT.

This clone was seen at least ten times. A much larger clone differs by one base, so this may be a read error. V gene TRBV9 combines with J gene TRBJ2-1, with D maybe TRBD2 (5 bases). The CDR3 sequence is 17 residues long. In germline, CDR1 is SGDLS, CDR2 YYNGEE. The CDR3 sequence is CASSVAGNPLSYNEQSF. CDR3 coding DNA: TGTGCCAGCAGCGTAGCGGGGAACCCCCTCTCCTACAATGAGCAGTCCTTC.

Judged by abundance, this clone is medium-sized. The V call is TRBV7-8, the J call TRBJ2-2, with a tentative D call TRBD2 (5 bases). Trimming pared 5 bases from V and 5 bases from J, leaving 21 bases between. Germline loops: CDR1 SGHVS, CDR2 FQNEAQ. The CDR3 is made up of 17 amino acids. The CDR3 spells CASSAHLGVRGTGELFF. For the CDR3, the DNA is TGTGCCAGCAGCGCCCACCTCGGGGTCCGAGGGACCGGGGAGCTGTTTTTT.